This T cell receptor (beta chain) was retrieved from a study of T cell repertoires in cytomegalovirus infection. Study details: An indication of both CMV infection and matching HLA type came from public TCR beta signatures.

Germline V gives CDR1 SGHAT, CDR2 FQNNGV. With 5 bases clipped from V and 4 bases from J, the junction kept 4 bases outside the gene matches. The CDR3 runs to 14 residues. Via MiXCR, TCRdb re-called the reads, giving one row per CDR3 protein. The sample records approximately 630,000 distinct CDR3 sequences, 20% to 25% being singletons. This clonotype was seen ten or more times. Its antigen is undetermined. General study findings and limits: Dominating the ex vivo response were TCR beta clonotypes that were CMV-specific and HLA-C-restricted.

Sequenced input: CD8+ T cells from PBMCs. The rearrangement links TRBV11-2 to TRBJ2-5, with 10 bases aligning to TRBD1. The TCR originated in a human donor in good health (CMV status not recorded). Some clones in this sample may be carry-over from other donors' samples. In DNA form, the CDR3 reads TGTGCCAGCAGCCCCGGGACAGGGGTAGAGACCCAGTACTTC. This encodes CASSPGTGVETQYF.